Given below is one T cell receptor (beta chain) in context. What it recognizes is unknown. One end of the junction does not line up with germline, which may come from a read error. PCR employed 60 Vbeta and 13 Jbeta primers. Repertoires were generated with immunoSEQ multiplex PCR, while TCRdb's copy carries only in-frame clones and drops some. This table has approximately 190,000 clones, more than 80% appearing once. This sample is drawn from a study of cytomegalovirus exposure and HLA in healthy donors. Findings and caveats of the study: While the bulk of TCR sequences proved rare, some public TCRs turned up in many donors.

CDR3 length: 14 residues. Germline CDR1 reads MGHRA; CDR2 reads YSYEKL. This sequence joins TRBV4-1 and TRBJ1-5; perhaps TRBD1 as D (6 bases). The specimen sequenced was PBMCs. The clonotype comes from a woman in her forties or fifties in good health and CMV-seropositive. The DNA for the CDR3 is TGCGCCAGCGGACAGACTTATAGCAATCAGCCCCAGCACTTT. This sequence encodes CASGQTYSNQPQHF.